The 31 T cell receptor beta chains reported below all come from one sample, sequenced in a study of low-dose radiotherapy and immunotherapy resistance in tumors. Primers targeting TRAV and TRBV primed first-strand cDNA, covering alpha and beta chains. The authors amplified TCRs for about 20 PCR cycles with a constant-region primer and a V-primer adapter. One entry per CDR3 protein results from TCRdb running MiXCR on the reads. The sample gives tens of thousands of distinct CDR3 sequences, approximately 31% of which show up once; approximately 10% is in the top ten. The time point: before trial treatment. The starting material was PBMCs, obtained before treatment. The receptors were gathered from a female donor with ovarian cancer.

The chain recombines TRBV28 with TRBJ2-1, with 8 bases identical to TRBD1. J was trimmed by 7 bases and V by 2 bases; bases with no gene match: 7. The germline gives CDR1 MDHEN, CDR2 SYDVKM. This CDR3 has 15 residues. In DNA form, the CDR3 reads TGTGCCAGCAGTTTACCCGGACAGGGCTTGAATGAGCAGTTCTTC. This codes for CASSLPGQGLNEQFF.

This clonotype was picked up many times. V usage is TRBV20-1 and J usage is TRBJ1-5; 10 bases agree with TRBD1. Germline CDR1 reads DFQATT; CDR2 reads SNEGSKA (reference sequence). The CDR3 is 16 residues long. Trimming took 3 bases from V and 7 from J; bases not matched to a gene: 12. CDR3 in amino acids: CSASLPTGGAGQPQHF. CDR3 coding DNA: TGCAGTGCTAGCCTTCCGACAGGGGGCGCCGGACAGCCCCAGCATTTT.

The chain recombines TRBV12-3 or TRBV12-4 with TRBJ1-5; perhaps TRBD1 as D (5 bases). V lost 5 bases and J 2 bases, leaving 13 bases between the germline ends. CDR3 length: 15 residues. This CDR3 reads CASSGASGGNQPQHF. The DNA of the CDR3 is TGTGCCAGCAGTGGGGCGTCGGGAGGCAATCAGCCCCAGCATTTT.

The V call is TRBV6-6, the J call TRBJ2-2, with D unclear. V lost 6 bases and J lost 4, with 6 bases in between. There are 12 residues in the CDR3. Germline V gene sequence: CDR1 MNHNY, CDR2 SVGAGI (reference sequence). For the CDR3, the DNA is TGTGCCAGCAGGCAGTCCACCGGGGAGCTGTTTTTT. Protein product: CASRQSTGELFF.

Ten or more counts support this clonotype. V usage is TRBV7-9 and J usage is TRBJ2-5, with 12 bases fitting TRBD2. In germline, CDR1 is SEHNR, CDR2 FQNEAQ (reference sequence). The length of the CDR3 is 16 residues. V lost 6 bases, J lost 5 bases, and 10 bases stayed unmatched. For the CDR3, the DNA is TGTGCCAGCAGGTCGACTAGCGGGAGCAAAGGGGAGACCCAGTACTTC. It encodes CASRSTSGSKGETQYF.

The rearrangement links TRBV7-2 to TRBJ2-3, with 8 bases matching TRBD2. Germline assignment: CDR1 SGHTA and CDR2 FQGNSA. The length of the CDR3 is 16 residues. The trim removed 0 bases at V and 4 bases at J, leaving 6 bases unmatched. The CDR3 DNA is TGTGCCAGCAGCTTAGCGGGACTAGTGGTCCCAGATACGCAGTATTTT. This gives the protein CASSLAGLVVPDTQYF. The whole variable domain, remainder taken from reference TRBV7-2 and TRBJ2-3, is GAGVSQSPSNKVTEKGKDVELRCDPISGHTALYWYRQSLGQGLEFLIYFQGNSAPDKSGLPSDRFSAERTGGSVSTLTIQRTQQEDSAVYLCASSLAGLVVPDTQYFGPGTRLTVL.

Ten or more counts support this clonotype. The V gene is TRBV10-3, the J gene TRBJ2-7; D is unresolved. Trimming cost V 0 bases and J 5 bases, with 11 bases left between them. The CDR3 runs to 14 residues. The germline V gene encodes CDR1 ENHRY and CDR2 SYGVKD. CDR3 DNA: TGTGCCATCAGTGAGTCCTCAAAGGACCACGAGCAGTACTTC. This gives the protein CAISESSKDHEQYF.

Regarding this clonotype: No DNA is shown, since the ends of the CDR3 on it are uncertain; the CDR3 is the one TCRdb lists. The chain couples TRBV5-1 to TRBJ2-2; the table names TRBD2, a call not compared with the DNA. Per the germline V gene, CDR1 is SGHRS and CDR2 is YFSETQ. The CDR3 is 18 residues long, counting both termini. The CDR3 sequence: CASTKTREAIRAGELFFF.

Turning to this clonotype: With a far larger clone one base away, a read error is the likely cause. The CDR3 sequence is CASTRGQAVTEVFF. The CDR3 DNA reads TGTGCCAGCACCAGGGGTCAGGCGGTGACTGAAGTTTTCTTT. The V and J genes are TRBV13 and TRBJ1-1; TRBD1 might be the D (6 bases). This CDR3 is 14 amino acids long. In germline, CDR1 is PRHDT, CDR2 FYEKMQ (reference sequence).

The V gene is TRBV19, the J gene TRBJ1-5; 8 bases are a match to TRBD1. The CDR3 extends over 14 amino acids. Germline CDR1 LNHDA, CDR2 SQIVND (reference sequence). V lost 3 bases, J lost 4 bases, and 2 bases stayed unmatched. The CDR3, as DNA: TGTGCCAGTAGTATGGACAGGGTGAATCAGCCCCAGCATTTT. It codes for CASSMDRVNQPQHF.

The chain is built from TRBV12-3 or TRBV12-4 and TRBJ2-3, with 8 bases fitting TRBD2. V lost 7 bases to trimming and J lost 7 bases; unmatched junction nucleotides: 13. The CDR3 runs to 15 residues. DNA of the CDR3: TGTGCCAGCACCCAACGGGGGGGCGCCACCCATACGCAGTATTTT. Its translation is CASTQRGGATHTQYF.

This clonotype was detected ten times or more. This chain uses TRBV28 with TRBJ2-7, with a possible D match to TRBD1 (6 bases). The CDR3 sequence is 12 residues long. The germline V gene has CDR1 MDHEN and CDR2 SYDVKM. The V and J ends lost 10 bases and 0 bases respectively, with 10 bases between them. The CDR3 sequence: CATRTDSYEQYF. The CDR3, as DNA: TGTGCCACCCGGACAGACTCCTACGAGCAGTACTTC.

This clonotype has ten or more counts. CDR3 nucleotide sequence: TGCAGTGCTAGATCAACTAGCGGGGGGCTTAGCACAGATACGCAGTATTTT. This translates into CSARSTSGGLSTDTQYF. This chain links TRBV20-1 with TRBJ2-3; 12 positions agree with TRBD2. Per germline, CDR1 DFQATT and CDR2 SNEGSKA (reference sequence). The ends lost 2 bases at V and 0 bases at J; junction bases unmatched: 6. The CDR3 is 17 residues long.

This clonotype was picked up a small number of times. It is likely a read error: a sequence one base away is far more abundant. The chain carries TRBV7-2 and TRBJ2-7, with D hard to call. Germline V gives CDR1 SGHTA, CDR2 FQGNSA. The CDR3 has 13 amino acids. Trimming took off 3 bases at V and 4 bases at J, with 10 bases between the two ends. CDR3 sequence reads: CASSFAPVYEQYF. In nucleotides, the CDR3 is TGTGCCAGCAGCTTCGCGCCCGTGTACGAGCAGTACTTC.

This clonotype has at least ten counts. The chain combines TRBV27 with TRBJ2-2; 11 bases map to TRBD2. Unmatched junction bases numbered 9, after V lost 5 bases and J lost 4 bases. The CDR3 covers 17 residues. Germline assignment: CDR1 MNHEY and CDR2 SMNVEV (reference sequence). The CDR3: CASSKQTSGGFTGELFF. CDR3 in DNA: TGTGCCAGCAGTAAGCAAACTAGCGGGGGATTCACCGGGGAGCTGTTTTTT.

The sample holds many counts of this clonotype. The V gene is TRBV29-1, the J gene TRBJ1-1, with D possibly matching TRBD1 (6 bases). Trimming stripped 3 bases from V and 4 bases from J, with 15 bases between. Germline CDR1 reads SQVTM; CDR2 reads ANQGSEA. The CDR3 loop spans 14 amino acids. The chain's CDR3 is CSVDQGGVGTEAFF. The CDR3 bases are TGCAGCGTTGATCAAGGGGGGGTTGGCACTGAAGCTTTCTTT.

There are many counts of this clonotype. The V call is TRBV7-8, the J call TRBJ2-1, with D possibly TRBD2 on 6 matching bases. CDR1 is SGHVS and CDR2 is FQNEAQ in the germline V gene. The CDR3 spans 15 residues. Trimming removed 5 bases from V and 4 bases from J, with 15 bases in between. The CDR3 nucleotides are TGTGCCAGCAGCCCCCCCGGGACTTTGTACAATGAGCAGTTCTTC. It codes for CASSPPGTLYNEQFF.

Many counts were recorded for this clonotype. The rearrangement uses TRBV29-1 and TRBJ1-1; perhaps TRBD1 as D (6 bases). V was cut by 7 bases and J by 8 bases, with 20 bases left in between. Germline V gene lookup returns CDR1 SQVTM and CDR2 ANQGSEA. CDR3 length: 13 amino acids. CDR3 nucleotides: TGCAGCGGATCGACTCGACAGGCTGGGGAAGCTTTCTTT. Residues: CSGSTRQAGEAFF.

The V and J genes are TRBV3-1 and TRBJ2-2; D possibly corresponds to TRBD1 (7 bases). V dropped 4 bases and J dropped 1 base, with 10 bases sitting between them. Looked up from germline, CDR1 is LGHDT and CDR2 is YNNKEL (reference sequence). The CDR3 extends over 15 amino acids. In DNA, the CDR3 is TGTGCCAGCAGCCGACAGGGACTGAACACCGGGGAGCTGTTTTTT. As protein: CASSRQGLNTGELFF. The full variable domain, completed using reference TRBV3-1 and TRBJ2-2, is DTAVSQTPKYLVTQMGNDKSIKCEQNLGHDTMYWYKQDSKKFLKIMFSYNNKELIINETVPNRFSPKSPDKAHLNLHINSLELGDSAVYFCASSRQGLNTGELFFGEGSRLTVL.

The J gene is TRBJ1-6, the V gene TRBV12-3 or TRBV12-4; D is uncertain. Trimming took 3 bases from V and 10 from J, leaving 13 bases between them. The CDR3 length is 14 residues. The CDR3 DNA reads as TGTGCCAGCAGTTTGGGTCCGTATTTATCACCCCTCCACTTT. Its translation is CASSLGPYLSPLHF.

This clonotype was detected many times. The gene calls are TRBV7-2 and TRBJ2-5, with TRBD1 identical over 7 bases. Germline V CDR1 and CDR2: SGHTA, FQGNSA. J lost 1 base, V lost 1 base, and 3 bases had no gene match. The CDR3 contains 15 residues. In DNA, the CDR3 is TGTGCCAGCAGCTTAGTTGGGACAGTCCAAGAGACCCAGTACTTC. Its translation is CASSLVGTVQETQYF.

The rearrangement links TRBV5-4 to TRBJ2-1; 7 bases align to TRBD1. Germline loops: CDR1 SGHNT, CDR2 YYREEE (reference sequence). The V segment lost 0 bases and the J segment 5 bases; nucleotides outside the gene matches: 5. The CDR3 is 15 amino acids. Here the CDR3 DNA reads TGTGCCAGCAGCTTGGACCAGGGGGTGCACAATGAGCAGTTCTTC. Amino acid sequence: CASSLDQGVHNEQFF.

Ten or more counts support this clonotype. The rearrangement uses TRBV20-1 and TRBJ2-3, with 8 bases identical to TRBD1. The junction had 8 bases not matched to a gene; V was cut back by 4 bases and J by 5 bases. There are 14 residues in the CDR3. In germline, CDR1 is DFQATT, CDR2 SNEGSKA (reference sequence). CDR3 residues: CSATGQGSQDTQYF. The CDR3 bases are TGCAGTGCTACCGGACAGGGAAGTCAAGATACGCAGTATTTT.

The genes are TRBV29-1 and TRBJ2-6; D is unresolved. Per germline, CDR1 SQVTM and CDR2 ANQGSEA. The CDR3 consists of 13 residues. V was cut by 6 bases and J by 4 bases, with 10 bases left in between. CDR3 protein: CSVSEVGANVLTF. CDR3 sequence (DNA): TGCAGCGTGTCAGAGGTGGGGGCCAACGTCCTGACTTTC. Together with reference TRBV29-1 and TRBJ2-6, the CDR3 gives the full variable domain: SAVISQKPSRDICQRGTSLTIQCQVDSQVTMMFWYRQQPGQSLTLIATANQGSEATYESGFVIDKFPISRPNLTFSTLTVSNMSPEDSSIYLCSVSEVGANVLTFGAGSRLTVL.

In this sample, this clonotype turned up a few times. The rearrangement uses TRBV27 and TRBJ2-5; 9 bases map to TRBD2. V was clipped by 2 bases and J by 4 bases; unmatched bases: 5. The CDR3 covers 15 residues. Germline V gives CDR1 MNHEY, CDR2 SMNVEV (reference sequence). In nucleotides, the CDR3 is TGTGCCAGCAGTTTAGCGGGAGGGGAGGGAGAGACCCAGTACTTC. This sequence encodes CASSLAGGEGETQYF.

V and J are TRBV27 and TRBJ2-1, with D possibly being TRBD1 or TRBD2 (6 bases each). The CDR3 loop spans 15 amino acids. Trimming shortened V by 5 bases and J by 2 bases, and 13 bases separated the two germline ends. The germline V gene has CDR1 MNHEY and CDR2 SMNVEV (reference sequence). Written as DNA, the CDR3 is TGTGCCAGCAGTCACGGCGGGACAACCTACAATGAGCAGTTCTTC. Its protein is CASSHGGTTYNEQFF.

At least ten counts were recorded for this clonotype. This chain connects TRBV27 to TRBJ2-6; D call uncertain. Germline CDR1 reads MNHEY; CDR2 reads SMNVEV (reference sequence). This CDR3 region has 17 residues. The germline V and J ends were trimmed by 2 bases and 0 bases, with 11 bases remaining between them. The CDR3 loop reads CASSLRVSNSGANVLTF. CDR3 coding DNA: TGTGCCAGCAGTTTAAGGGTCTCGAACTCTGGGGCCAACGTCCTGACTTTC.

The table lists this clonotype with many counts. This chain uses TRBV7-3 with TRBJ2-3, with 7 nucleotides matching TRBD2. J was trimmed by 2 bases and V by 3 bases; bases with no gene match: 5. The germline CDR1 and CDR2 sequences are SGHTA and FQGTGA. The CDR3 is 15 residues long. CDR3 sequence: CASSLLSGATDTQYF. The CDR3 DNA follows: TGTGCCAGCAGCTTGTTGAGCGGGGCCACAGATACGCAGTATTTT.

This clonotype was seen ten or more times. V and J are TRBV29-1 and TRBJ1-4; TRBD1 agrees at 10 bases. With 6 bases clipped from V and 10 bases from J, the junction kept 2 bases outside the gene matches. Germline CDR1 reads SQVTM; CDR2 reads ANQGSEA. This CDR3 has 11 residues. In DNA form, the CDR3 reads TGCAGCGTGGACAGGGGGGGAAAACTGTTTTTT. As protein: CSVDRGGKLFF.

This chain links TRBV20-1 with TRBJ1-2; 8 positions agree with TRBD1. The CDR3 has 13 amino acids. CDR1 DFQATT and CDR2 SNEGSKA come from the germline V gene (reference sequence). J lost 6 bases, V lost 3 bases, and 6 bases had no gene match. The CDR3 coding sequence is TGCAGTGCTAGGTTCAGGGGGCGGGATGGCTACACCTTC. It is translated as CSARFRGRDGYTF.

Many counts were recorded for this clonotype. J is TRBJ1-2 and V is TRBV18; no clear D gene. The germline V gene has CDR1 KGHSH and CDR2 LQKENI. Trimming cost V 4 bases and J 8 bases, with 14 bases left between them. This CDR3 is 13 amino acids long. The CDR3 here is CASSLDTLVGYTF. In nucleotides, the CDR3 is TGTGCCAGCTCACTCGACACCCTGGTAGGCTACACCTTC.